These T cell receptor beta chains were read from a single sample in a study of T cell repertoires in cytomegalovirus infection. TCRdb analysed the reads with MiXCR anew, one entry per CDR3 protein. The profile shows about 240,000 distinct CDR3 sequences, around 12% of them singletons. What was sequenced was PBMCs. All receptors derive from a human donor in good health (CMV status not recorded). Some clones in this sample may be carry-over from other donors' samples. The CDR3 runs from the conserved cysteine through the conserved F or W. The order of the fields is J gene, D gene, V gene, clone size, CDR3 protein, CDR3 DNA. The D gene is left open where the match is weak. Size is stated for part of the rows, as once, few or many counts, or as a class when the clone is expanded.

TRBJ2-7,NA,TRBV19,many,CASRPTRSGSSYEQYF,TGTGCCAGTAGACCCACGCGTAGCGGAAGCTCCTACGAGCAGTACTTC
TRBJ2-4,NA,TRBV29-1,NA,CSVEDRRGLNIQYF,TGCAGCGTTGAAGATCGGAGGGGACTGAACATTCAGTACTTC
TRBJ2-6,TRBD1,TRBV4-1,few,CASSRDRGVGGANVLTF,TGCGCCAGCAGCCGGGACAGGGGGGTAGGAGGGGCCAACGTCCTGACTTTC
TRBJ2-5,NA,TRBV11-2,many,CASSPRTQQETQYF,TGTGCCAGCAGCCCACGGACACAACAAGAGACCCAGTACTTC
TRBJ1-1,TRBD1,TRBV27,many,CASSLRAARGRDGTEAFF,TGTGCCAGCAGTTTGAGGGCGGCCAGGGGGCGCGATGGCACTGAAGCTTTCTTT
TRBJ1-1,NA,TRBV28,NA,CASSLSIAEAFF,TGTGCCAGCAGTTTAAGTATCGCTGAAGCTTTCTTT
TRBJ1-2,NA,TRBV28,few,CASSSPGGRERYGYTF,TGTGCCAGCAGTTCGCCGGGGGGCCGGGAACGGTATGGCTACACCTTC
TRBJ2-5,NA,TRBV11-2,NA,CASEEGRGGTQYF,TGTGCCAGCGAGGAAGGCAGGGGAGGGACCCAGTACTTC
TRBJ2-2,NA,TRBV27,many,CASSLGTVNTGELFF,TGTGCCAGCAGTCTTGGGACGGTAAACACCGGGGAGCTGTTTTTT
TRBJ2-5,NA,TRBV7-2,many,CASRGPWDPTGETQYF,TGTGCCAGCAGGGGACCTTGGGACCCTACAGGGGAGACCCAGTACTTC
TRBJ2-7,NA,TRBV19,NA,CASNREIGYEQYF,TGTGCCAGTAACAGGGAAATCGGATACGAGCAGTACTTC
TRBJ1-4,TRBD1,TRBV5-5,NA,CASSPGQGQLFF,TGTGCCAGCAGCCCAGGACAGGGGCAACTGTTTTTT
TRBJ1-1,NA,TRBV5-1,few,CASSLDILAEAFF,TGCGCCAGCAGCTTGGACATTTTGGCTGAAGCTTTCTTT